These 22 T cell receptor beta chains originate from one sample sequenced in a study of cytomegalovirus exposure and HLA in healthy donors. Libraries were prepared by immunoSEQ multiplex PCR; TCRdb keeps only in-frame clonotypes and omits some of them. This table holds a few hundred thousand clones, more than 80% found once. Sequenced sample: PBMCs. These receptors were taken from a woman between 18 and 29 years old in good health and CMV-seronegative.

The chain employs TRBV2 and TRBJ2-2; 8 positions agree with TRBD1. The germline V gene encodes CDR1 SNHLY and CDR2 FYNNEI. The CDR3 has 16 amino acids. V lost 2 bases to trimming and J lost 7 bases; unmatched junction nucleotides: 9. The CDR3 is CASSESGSDRGGELFF. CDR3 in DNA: TGTGCCAGCAGTGAAAGTGGGAGTGACAGGGGCGGGGAGCTGTTTTTT.

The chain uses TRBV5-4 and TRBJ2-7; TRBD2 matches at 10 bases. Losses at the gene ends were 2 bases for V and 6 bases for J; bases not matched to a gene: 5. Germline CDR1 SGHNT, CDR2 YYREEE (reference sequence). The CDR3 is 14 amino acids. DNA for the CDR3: TGTGCCAGCAGCTTATCTAGCGGGAGTCCCGAGCAGTACTTC. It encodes CASSLSSGSPEQYF.

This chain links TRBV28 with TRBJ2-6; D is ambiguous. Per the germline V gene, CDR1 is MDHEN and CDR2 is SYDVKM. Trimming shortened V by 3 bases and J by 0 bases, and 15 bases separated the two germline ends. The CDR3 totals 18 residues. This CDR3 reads CASSLPVQASSGANVLTF. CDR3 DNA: TGTGCCAGCAGTTTGCCGGTCCAGGCGTCCTCTGGGGCCAACGTCCTGACTTTC.

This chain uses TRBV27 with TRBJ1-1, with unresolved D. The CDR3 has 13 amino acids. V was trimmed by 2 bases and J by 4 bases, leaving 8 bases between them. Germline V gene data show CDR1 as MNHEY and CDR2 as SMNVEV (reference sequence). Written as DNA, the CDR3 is TGTGCCAGCAGTTTAGTGAGGCGCACTGAAGCTTTCTTT. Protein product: CASSLVRRTEAFF.

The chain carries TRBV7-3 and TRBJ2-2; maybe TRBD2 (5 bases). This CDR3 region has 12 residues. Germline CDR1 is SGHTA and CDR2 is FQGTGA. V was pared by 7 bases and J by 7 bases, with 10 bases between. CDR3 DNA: TGTGCCAGCACCGGACTCATCGGGGAGCTGTTTTTT. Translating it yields CASTGLIGELFF. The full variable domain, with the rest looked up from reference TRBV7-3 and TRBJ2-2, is GAGVSQTPSNKVTEKGKYVELRCDPISGHTALYWYRQSLGQGPEFLIYFQGTGAADDSGLPNDRFFAVRPEGSVSTLKIQRTERGDSAVYLCASTGLIGELFFGEGSRLTVL.

CDR3 sequence: CASKRGNTIYF. DNA of the CDR3: TGTGCCAGCAAGCGGGGAAACACCATATATTTT. This rearrangement joins TRBV21-1 to TRBJ1-3. TRBV21-1 is labeled a pseudogene. The CDR3 covers 11 residues.

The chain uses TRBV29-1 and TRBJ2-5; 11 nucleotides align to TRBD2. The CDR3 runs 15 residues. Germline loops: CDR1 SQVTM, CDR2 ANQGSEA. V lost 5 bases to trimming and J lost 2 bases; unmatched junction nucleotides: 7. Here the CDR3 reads CSVMTSGTNQETQYF. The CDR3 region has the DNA TGCAGCGTTATGACTAGCGGGACTAATCAAGAGACCCAGTACTTC.

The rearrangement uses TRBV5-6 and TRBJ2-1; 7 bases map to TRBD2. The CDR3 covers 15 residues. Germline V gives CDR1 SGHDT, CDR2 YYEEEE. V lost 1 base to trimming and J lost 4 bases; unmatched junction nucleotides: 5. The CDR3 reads CASSLLTSRYNEQFF. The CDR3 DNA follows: TGTGCCAGCAGCTTGTTGACTAGCAGATACAATGAGCAGTTCTTC.

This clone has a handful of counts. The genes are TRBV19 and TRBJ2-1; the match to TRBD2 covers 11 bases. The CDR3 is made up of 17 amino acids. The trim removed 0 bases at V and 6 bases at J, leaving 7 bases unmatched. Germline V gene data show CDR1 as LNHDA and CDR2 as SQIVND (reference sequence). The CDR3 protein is CASSIELAGEAGNEQFF. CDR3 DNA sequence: TGTGCCAGTAGTATAGAACTAGCGGGAGAGGCGGGCAATGAGCAGTTCTTC.

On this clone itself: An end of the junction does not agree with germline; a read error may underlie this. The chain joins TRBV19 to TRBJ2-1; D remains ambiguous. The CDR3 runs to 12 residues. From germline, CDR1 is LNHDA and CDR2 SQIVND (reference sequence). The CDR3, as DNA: TGTGCCAGTAGTACACGCTACAGTGAGCAGTTCTTC. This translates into CASSTRYSEQFF.

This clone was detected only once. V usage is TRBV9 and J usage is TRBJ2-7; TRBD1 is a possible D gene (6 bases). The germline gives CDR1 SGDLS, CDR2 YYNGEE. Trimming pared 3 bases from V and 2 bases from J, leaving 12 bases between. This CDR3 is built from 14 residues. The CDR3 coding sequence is TGTGCCAGCAGCGCCACACAGGGCCCCTACGAGCAGTACTTC. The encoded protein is CASSATQGPYEQYF.

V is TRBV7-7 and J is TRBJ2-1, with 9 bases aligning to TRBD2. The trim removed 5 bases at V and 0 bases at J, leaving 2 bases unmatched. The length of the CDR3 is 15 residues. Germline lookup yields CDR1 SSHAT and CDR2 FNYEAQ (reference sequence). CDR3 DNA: TGTGCCAGCAGCAATAGCGGGAGCTCCTACAATGAGCAGTTCTTC. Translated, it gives CASSNSGSSYNEQFF.

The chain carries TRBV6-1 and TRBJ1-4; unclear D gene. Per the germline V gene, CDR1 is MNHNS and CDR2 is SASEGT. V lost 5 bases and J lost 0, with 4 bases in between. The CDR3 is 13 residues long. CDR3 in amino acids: CASSITTNEKLFF. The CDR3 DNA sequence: TGTGCCAGCAGTATCACAACTAATGAAAAACTGTTTTTT.

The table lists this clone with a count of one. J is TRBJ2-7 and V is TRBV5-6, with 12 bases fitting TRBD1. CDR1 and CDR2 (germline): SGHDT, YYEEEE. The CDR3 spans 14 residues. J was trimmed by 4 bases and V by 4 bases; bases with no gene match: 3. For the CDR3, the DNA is TGTGCCAGCAGCCCGGGACAGGGGGCTTACGAGCAGTACTTC. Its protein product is CASSPGQGAYEQYF.

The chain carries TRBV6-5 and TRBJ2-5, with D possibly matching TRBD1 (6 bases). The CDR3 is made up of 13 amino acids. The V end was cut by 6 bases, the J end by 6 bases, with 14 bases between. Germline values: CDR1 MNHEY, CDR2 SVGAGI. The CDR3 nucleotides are TGTGCCAGCAGCTCACAGGGAAGGAAGACCCAGTACTTC. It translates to CASSSQGRKTQYF.

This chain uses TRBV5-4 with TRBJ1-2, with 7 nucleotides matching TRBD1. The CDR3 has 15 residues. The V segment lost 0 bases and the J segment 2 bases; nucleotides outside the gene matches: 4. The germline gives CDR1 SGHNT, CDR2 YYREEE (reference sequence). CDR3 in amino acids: CASSLAGGVNYGYTF. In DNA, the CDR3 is TGTGCCAGCAGCTTGGCAGGGGGAGTAAACTATGGCTACACCTTC.

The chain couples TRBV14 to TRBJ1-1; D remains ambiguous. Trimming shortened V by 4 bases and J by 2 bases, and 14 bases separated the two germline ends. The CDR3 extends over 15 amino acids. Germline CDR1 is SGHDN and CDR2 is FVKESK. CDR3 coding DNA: TGTGCCAGCAGCCCTATAGCGGGGATCAACACTGAAGCTTTCTTT. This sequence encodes CASSPIAGINTEAFF.

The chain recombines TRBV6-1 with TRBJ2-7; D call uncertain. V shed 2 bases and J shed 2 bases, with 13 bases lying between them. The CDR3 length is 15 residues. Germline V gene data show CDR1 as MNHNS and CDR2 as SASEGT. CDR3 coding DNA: TGTGCCAGCAGTGAACGGGTCGGTCTACCCTACGAGCAGTACTTC. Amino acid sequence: CASSERVGLPYEQYF.

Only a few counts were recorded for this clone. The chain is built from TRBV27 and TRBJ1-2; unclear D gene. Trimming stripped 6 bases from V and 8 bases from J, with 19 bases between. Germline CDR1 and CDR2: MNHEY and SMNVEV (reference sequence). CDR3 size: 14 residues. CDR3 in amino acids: CASSDLTFAGGYTF. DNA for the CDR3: TGTGCCAGCAGCGATTTAACCTTCGCGGGGGGCTACACCTTC.

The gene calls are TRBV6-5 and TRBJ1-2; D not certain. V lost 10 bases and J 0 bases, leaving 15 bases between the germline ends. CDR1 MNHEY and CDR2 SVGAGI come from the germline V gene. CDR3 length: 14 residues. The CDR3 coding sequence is TGTGCCACCACGACCGGCGGGGCTAACTATGGCTACACCTTC. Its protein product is CATTTGGANYGYTF.

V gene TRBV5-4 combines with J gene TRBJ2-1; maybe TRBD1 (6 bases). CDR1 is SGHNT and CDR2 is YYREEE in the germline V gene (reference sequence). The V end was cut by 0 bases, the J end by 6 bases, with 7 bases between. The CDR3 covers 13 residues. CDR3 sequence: CASSLDRVNEQFF. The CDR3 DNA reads TGTGCCAGCAGCTTGGACAGGGTCAATGAGCAGTTCTTC.

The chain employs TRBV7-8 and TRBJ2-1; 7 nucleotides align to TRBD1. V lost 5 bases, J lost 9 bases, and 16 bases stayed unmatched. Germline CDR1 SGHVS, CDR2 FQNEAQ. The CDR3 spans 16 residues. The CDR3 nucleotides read TGTGCCAGCAGCCCAGGCGGTGGCAGGGGGTACGGTGAGCAGTTCTTC. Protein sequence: CASSPGGGRGYGEQFF. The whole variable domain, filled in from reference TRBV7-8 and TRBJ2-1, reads GAGVSQSPRYKVAKRGQDVALRCDPISGHVSLFWYQQALGQGPEFLTYFQNEAQLDKSGLPSDRFFAERPEGSVSTLKIQRTQQEDSAVYLCASSPGGGRGYGEQFFGPGTRLTVL.